Detailed here is one T cell receptor (beta chain). This CDR3 contains 13 residues. The V gene lost 5 bases and the J gene lost 9 bases, with 14 bases spanning the gap. Germline CDR1 and CDR2: SNHLY and FYNNEI. The data derive from a study of blood T cell repertoires in COVID-19. Produced via immunoSEQ multiplex PCR; TCRdb's table is partial and in-frame only. The sample has around 270,000 clones, roughly 86% seen once; the top ten hold roughly 9.8%. Sequencing was done on a sample of peripheral blood. The V gene is TRBV2, the J gene TRBJ2-1, with D perhaps matching TRBD1 (6 bases). The receptor was isolated from a man aged 40-50 years who had recovered from COVID-19. The CDR3 sequence is CASSPDRFGEQFF. In DNA form, the CDR3 reads TGTGCCAGCAGTCCGGACAGATTTGGTGAGCAGTTCTTC.